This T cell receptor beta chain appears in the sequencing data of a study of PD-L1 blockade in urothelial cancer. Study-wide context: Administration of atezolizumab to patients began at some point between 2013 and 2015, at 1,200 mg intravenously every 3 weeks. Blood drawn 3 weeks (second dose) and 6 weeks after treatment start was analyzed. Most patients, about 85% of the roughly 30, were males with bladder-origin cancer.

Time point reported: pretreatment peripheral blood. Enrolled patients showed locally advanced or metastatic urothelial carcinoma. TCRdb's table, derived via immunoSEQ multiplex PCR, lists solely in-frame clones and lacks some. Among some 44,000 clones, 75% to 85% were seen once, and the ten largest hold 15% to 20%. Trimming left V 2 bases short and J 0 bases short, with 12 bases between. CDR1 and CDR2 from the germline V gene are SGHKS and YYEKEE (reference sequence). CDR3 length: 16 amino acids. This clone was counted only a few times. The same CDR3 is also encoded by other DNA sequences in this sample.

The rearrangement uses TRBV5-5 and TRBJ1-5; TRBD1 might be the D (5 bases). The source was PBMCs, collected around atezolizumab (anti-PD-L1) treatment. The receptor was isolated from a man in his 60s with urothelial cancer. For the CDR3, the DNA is TGTGCCAGCAGCTTATGGGGCGATAATAGCAATCAGCCCCAGCATTTT. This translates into CASSLWGDNSNQPQHF. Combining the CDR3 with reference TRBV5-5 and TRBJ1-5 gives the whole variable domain DAGVTQSPTHLIKTRGQQVTLRCSPISGHKSVSWYQQVLGQGPQFIFQYYEKEERGRGNFPDRFSARQFPNYSSELNVNALLLGDSALYLCASSLWGDNSNQPQHFGDGTRLSIL.